Each of the 5 T cell receptor beta chains below was sequenced from the same sample in a study of blood T cell repertoires in COVID-19. Clones were read by immunoSEQ multiplex PCR, and TCRdb kept only the in-frame ones, dropping some. The sample lists some 120,000 clones, 55% to 70% occurring once. Sequences were obtained from peripheral blood. The receptor source for this set is a woman in her seventies with acute or convalescent COVID-19.

The chain uses TRBV19 and TRBJ1-1; 10 bases align to TRBD1. This CDR3 contains 13 residues. Trimming at V came to 5 bases and at J to 8 bases, leaving 5 bases not matched to a gene. Germline V gives CDR1 LNHDA, CDR2 SQIVND (reference sequence). The CDR3 DNA sequence: TGTGCCAGTAGTTTCCTGGGACAGGGGGAAGCTTTCTTT. Encoded protein: CASSFLGQGEAFF.

This chain joins TRBV29-1 and TRBJ1-2, with TRBD1 matching 12 bases. The trim removed 5 bases at V and 6 bases at J, leaving 4 bases unmatched. This CDR3 has 13 amino acids. The germline gives CDR1 SQVTM, CDR2 ANQGSEA. As DNA, the CDR3 is TGCAGCGTTCCGGGACAGGGGGCCGATGGCTACACCTTC. This codes for CSVPGQGADGYTF.

CDR3 region: CASRRTEGYNEQFF. CDR3 sequence (DNA): TGTGCCAGCAGGAGGACAGAGGGATACAATGAGCAGTTCTTC. This chain links TRBV27 with TRBJ2-1; D may be TRBD1 (6 bases). The germline V gene has CDR1 MNHEY and CDR2 SMNVEV (reference sequence). The length of the CDR3 is 14 residues. Trimming shortened V by 6 bases and J by 4 bases, and 13 bases separated the two germline ends.

This clone has a single count. The chain has TRBV7-8 and TRBJ2-5, with 8 bases fitting TRBD1. Germline CDR1 and CDR2: SGHVS and FQNEAQ. With 5 bases clipped from V and 6 bases from J, the junction kept 35 bases outside the gene matches. The CDR3 spans 23 residues. The CDR3: CASSRTRPWTGPSKEMVMQTQYF. In DNA, the CDR3 is TGTGCCAGCAGCCGCACCCGTCCGTGGACAGGGCCATCAAAAGAAATGGTTATGCAGACCCAGTACTTC.

The CDR3 DNA reads as TGTGCCAGCAGCTCAAAAGTTACAGGGGGCTACACCTTC. Protein product: CASSSKVTGGYTF. The chain combines TRBV7-9 with TRBJ1-2, with TRBD1 as a possible D gene (6 bases). Trimming left V 4 bases short and J 8 bases short, with 14 bases between. Germline CDR1 reads SEHNR; CDR2 reads FQNEAQ (reference sequence). The CDR3 is made up of 13 amino acids. Looking up the rest from reference TRBV7-9 and TRBJ1-2 gives the full variable domain: DTGVSQNPRHKITKRGQNVTFRCDPISEHNRLYWYRQTLGQGPEFLTYFQNEAQLEKSRLLSDRFSAERPKGSFSTLEIQRTEQGDSAMYLCASSSKVTGGYTFGSGTRLTVV.